A selection of T cell receptor beta chains follows, all from one sample in a study of blood T cell repertoires in COVID-19. TCRdb's table, derived via immunoSEQ multiplex PCR, lists solely in-frame clones and lacks some. The data show 330,000 or so clones, roughly 90% seen once. What was sequenced was peripheral blood. These TCRs come from a man aged 25 to 40 with COVID-19, enrolled during active disease. CDR3s include the opening cysteine and the closing phenylalanine or tryptophan.

>14|TRBJ1-4|TRBV5-1
CASSLGGIYEKLFF
>12|TRBJ2-3|TRBV28
CASSLEGMAQYF
>12|TRBJ2-1|TRBV5-1
CASSLAFNEQFF
>15|TRBJ2-5|TRBV9
CASSQWGHGGETQYF
>17|TRBJ2-5|TRBV7-8
CASSLGTSGGAGETQYF
>13|TRBJ2-5|TRBV19
CASRLRGQETQYF
>15|TRBJ2-3|TRBV11-3
CASSLEGSSTDTQYF
>12|TRBJ1-2|TRBV3-1/TRBV3-2
CASSQPGYGYTF
>14|TRBJ1-3|TRBV28
CASRSGQGANTIYF
>16|TRBJ2-1|TRBV18
CASSPQAVPSYNEQFF
>16|TRBJ1-3|TRBV6-2/TRBV6-3
CASSYGAGLSGNTIYF
>16|TRBJ2-1|TRBV6-5
CASSYSRGTTYNEQFF
>15|TRBJ2-3|TRBV27
CASSLIVGPTDTQYF
>15|TRBJ2-7|TRBV27
CASSLRSRYFYEQYF
>15|TRBJ1-1|TRBV3-1/TRBV3-2
CASSQGGGRNTEAFF
>15|TRBJ1-1|TRBV19
CASSNRDRQNTEAFF
>13|TRBJ2-1|TRBV2
CAKGGRPYNEQFF
>15|TRBJ2-1|TRBV11-3
CASSLVGGANNEQFF
>16|TRBJ1-3|TRBV4-3
CASSQDHRRVGNTIYF
>16|TRBJ2-3|TRBV10-3
CAISESGTRVPDTQYF
>16|TRBJ2-7|TRBV3-1/TRBV3-2
CASSHGHQGEDYEQYF
>15|TRBJ2-7|TRBV6-5
CASSFSPTGTYEQYF
>12|TRBJ1-1|TRBV11-2
CASSSLGHEAFF
>15|TRBJ2-2|TRBV6-2/TRBV6-3
CASSYSSQGTGELFF
>13|TRBJ2-2|TRBV7-2
CATGKGGTGELFF
>15|TRBJ1-4|TRBV5-5
CASSFGEATNEKLFF
>13|TRBJ2-3|TRBV7-3
CASSQGGWDTQYF
>14|TRBJ1-1|TRBV10-3
CAITSGTGATEAFF
>18|TRBJ2-3|TRBV4-1
CASSQDVGQGWGTDTQYF
>13|TRBJ2-1|TRBV9
CASSVFGLEEQFF
>14|TRBJ2-7|TRBV3-1/TRBV3-2
CASSQVGTGGEQYF
>15|TRBJ2-1|TRBV5-1
CASSVSGSNYNEQFF
>15|TRBJ2-2|TRBV6-6
CASIFTHLGAGELFF
>13|TRBJ1-1|TRBV4-3
CASSHGTITEAFF
>15|TRBJ1-3|TRBV5-1
CASSSTGGGGNTIYF
>13|TRBJ2-7|TRBV27
CASSLAGRYEQYF
>14|TRBJ1-1|TRBV7-2
CASSSGQVNTEAFF
>13|TRBJ1-4|TRBV12-3/TRBV12-4
CASSRTANEKLFF
>15|TRBJ2-1|TRBV5-8
CASSRDSLPYNEQFF
>13|TRBJ2-7|TRBV5-4
CASSSGHGYEQYF
>16|TRBJ2-2|TRBV9
CASSVEEREGSGELFF
>16|TRBJ2-2|TRBV6-1
CASSGHRGSNTGELFF
>15|TRBJ1-5|TRBV2
CASSEGQGSNQPQHF
>15|TRBJ2-5|TRBV7-9
CASSTTGGLGETQYF
>13|TRBJ1-2|TRBV19
CASRIQGSYGYTF
>15|TRBJ2-3|TRBV7-3
CASSHGQGDTDTQYF
>17|TRBJ1-3|TRBV24-1
CATSDFEDRVSGNTIYF
>14|TRBJ2-7|TRBV6-6
CASSRGLAFYEQYF
>15|TRBJ1-3|TRBV2
CASGEGSVSGNTIYF
>14|TRBJ1-2|TRBV29-1
CSSYTGTGISGYTF
>12|TRBJ1-2|TRBV9
CASSPWEMGYTF
>13|TRBJ2-7|TRBV12-3/TRBV12-4
CASTRTSVDEQYF
>15|TRBJ1-5|TRBV28
CASSTTGAGWQPQHF
>15|TRBJ2-5|TRBV28
CASSPMQGVQETQYF
>15|TRBJ2-2|TRBV2
CASRAGTTNTGELFF
>17|TRBJ2-3|TRBV5-1
CASSLGTSGKSTDTQYF
>15|TRBJ2-3|TRBV4-3
CASSQVPGSTDTQYF
>16|TRBJ1-2|TRBV5-4
CASSPGGLGANYGYTF